These T cell receptor beta chains were read from a single sample in a study of blood T cell repertoires in COVID-19. Some clones are missing from TCRdb's copy, which holds only in-frame ones; the method was immunoSEQ multiplex PCR. Counted here are more than 85,000 clones, approximately 90% occurring once; the ten biggest clones make up 3.3%. Sequencing was done on a sample of peripheral blood. These TCRs come from a woman between 45 and 60 years old with acute or convalescent COVID-19. The CDR3 runs from the conserved cysteine through the conserved F or W. The size entry is marked missing in some rows and otherwise reads once, few, many or a size class.

TRBV24-1	TRBJ1-2	-	CATSQRPGQGRDYGYTF
TRBV10-3	TRBJ2-1	-	CAISEGGGGGRAYNEQFF
TRBV2	TRBJ2-1	-	CASILDRAGQINEQFF
TRBV7-2	TRBJ2-5	few	CASSFGGGAVTQYF
TRBV19	TRBJ2-1	-	CASSRQGALAGGPNEQFF
TRBV20-1	TRBJ2-6	-	CSASGVASGANVLTF
TRBV24-1	TRBJ2-1	once	CATSDGTGLAGGSSYNEQFF
TRBV28	TRBJ1-2	-	CASNYRDGYTF
TRBV6-6	TRBJ1-3	-	CASSSGTGSGNTIYF
TRBV19	TRBJ2-3	-	CASRRETGLATDTQYF
TRBV12-3/TRBV12-4	TRBJ2-3	-	CASSTRRTDTQYF
TRBV5-1	TRBJ2-7	once	CASSSGLARYEQYF
TRBV6-5	TRBJ1-6	once	CASSYLQGGNSPLHF
TRBV6-5	TRBJ2-1	-	CASSPGTRLYNEQFF
TRBV25-1	TRBJ1-1	-	CASSGQGGVAFF
TRBV6-6	TRBJ1-6	-	CASSYDRGGSPLHF
TRBV9	TRBJ2-1	-	CASSVVLAGGNEQFF
TRBV5-8	TRBJ1-6	-	CASSEDRGGSPLHF
TRBV5-6	TRBJ2-7	-	CASSFRGASFYEQYF
TRBV18	TRBJ2-5	-	CASSTRASGSGETQYF
TRBV19	TRBJ2-1	-	CASSAGLAGVSEQFF
TRBV7-6	TRBJ2-1	-	CASSSPTSGSPGLSYNEQFF
TRBV12-3/TRBV12-4	TRBJ2-7	-	CASSRQGWWEQYF
TRBV5-1	TRBJ2-1	once	CASSSRQGPYNEQFF
TRBV13	TRBJ1-1	-	CASSFYRGTNTEAFF
TRBV7-9	TRBJ2-1	-	CASSRTSGYNEQFF
TRBV24-1	TRBJ2-3	-	CATSDLSGRGADTQYF
TRBV2	TRBJ2-5	-	CASNGLAGGPETQYF
TRBV7-2	TRBJ2-1	-	CASSLAGGGAEQFF
TRBV2	TRBJ1-2	-	CASTVGQGYGYTF
TRBV3-1/TRBV3-2	TRBJ2-3	-	CASSQAGTSTDTQYF
TRBV24-1	TRBJ2-7	-	CATSAGSSEQYF
TRBV5-1	TRBJ2-1	-	CASSSGGTSGSNEQFF
TRBV2	TRBJ2-2	once	CASSVQGGTGELFF